This record concerns one T cell receptor (beta chain) sequence. These data belong to a study of T cell repertoires in cytomegalovirus infection. TCRdb recomputed calls from the reads with MiXCR, one row per CDR3 protein. The repertoire holds approximately 750,000 distinct CDR3 sequences, with roughly 35% as singletons. Trimming took off 4 bases at V and 0 bases at J, with 12 bases between the two ends. This CDR3 spans 15 amino acids. Germline assignment: CDR1 SQVTM and CDR2 ANQGSEA. This chain connects TRBV29-1 to TRBJ1-4, with unresolved D. The source is a human donor in good health (CMV status not recorded). Some clones in this sample may be carry-over from other donors' samples. Sequencing input: PBMCs. CDR3: CSVGPSGATNEKLFF. CDR3 coding DNA: TGCAGCGTTGGACCGTCGGGAGCAACTAATGAAAAACTGTTTTTT.